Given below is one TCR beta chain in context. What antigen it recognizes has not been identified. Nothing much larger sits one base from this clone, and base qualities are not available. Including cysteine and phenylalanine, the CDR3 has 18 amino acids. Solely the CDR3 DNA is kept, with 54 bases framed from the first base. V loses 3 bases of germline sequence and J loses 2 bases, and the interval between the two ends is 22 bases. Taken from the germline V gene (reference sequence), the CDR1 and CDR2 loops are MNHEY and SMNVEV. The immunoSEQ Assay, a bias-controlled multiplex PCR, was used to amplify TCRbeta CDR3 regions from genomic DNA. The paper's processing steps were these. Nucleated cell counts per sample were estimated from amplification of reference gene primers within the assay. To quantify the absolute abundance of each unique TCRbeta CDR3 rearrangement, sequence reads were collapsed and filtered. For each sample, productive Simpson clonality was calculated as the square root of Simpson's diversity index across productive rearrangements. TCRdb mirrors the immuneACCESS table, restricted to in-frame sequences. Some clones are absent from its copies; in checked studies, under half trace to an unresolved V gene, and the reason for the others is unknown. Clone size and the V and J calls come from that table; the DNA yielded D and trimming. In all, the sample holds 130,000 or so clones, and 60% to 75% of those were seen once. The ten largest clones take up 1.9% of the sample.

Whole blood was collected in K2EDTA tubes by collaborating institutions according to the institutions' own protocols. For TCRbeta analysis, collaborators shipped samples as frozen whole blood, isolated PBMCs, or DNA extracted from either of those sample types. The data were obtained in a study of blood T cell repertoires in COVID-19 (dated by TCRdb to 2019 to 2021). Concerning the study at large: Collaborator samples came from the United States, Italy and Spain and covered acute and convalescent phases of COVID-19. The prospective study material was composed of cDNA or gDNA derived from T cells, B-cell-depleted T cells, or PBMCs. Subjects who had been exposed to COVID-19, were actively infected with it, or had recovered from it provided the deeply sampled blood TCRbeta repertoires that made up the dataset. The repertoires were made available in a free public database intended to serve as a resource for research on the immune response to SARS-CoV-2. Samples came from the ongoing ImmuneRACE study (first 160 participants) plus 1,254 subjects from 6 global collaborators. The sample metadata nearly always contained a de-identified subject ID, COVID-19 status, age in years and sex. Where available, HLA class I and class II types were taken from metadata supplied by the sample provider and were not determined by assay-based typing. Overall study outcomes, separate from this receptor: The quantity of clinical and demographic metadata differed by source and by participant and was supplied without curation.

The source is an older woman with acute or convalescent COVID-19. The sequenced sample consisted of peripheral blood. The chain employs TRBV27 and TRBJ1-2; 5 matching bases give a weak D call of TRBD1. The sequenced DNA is TGTGCCAGCAGTTTCCGCCTGGTGGGGGGGAGGAGCAACTATGGCTACACCTTC. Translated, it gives CASSFRLVGGRSNYGYTF.